This T cell receptor beta chain derives from a study of CD8 T cells in Susac syndrome. A single count supports this clonotype. Antigen unknown. The T cells that were sequenced for TCR beta were CD8+ and CD4+ cells from blood. CD8+ and CD4+ T cells were negatively isolated; TEMRA cells were FACS-enriched. cDNA came from around 0.54 to 1 ug RNA primed by random hexamers. Coverage of TCR beta CDR3 amplification by immunoSEQ multiplex PCR extended to 54 Vbeta and 13 Jbeta. TCRdb re-called the immunoSEQ multiplex PCR reads through MiXCR, storing one row per CDR3 protein. The data show some 160,000 distinct CDR3 sequences, with around 95% seen just once and around 0.15% held by the top ten. Study-level findings and limits: The TCR sequencing and HLA analysis in the study involved a relatively small number of individuals, as the study acknowledged.

Germline-derived CDR1 and CDR2 are SGHDN and FVKESK. CDR3 length equals 14 residues. Trimming took 2 bases from V and 6 from J; bases not matched to a gene: 3. The sequence derives from a human donor with multiple sclerosis. The chain employs TRBV14 and TRBJ2-7; 11 positions match TRBD2. Sequencing was done on a sample of CD8+ T cells from PBMCs. CDR3 coding DNA: TGTGCCAGCAGCCAAAGACTAGCGGGGAGCGAGCAGTACTTC. As protein: CASSQRLAGSEQYF. Looking up the rest from reference TRBV14 and TRBJ2-7 gives the full variable domain: EAGVTQFPSHSVIEKGQTVTLRCDPISGHDNLYWYRRVMGKEIKFLLHFVKESKQDESGMPNNRFLAERTGGTYSTLKVQPAELEDSGVYFCASSQRLAGSEQYFGPGTRLTVT.